Sequencing of this TCR beta chain was carried out in a study of CD8 T cells in ankylosing spondylitis. TCRdb called the 5' RACE reads again in MiXCR, with one record for every CDR3 protein. The sample consists of around 300,000 distinct CDR3 sequences, roughly 15% of them appearing once. Germline values: CDR1 ENHRY, CDR2 SYGVKD. V was clipped by 0 bases and J by 3 bases; unmatched bases: 6. CDR3 length: 16 amino acids. The sequenced material came from blood, either unsorted or a sorted T cell fraction (not recorded which). This clonotype was obtained from a male donor with ankylosing spondylitis or in good health (not recorded which). The chain couples TRBV10-3 to TRBJ2-5, with 8 bases matching TRBD1. The chain's CDR3 is CAISESVAGGEETQYF. In DNA, the CDR3 is TGTGCCATCAGTGAGTCAGTGGCAGGGGGCGAAGAGACCCAGTACTTC.